This TCR beta chain was recorded in a study of persistence of HIV-infected CD4 T cells. CDR3 length equals 14 residues. Trimming took off 4 bases at V and 4 bases at J, with 13 bases between the two ends. Germline V gene data show CDR1 as LGHDT and CDR2 as YNNKEL (reference sequence). Details on this clone: Its target is not known.

Anti-CD3/anti-CD28 beads served as a nonspecific positive control stimulus. Sorting of responding CD4+ T cells relied on upregulated CD40 ligand together with CD69. Sequencing used immunoSEQ version 4 in survey mode. Sequencing was performed with immunoSEQ multiplex PCR; in TCRdb, only in-frame clones are kept and a portion is missing. The sample lists approximately 45,000 clones, roughly nine tenths occurring once. The source of this sequence is an adult woman with HIV who was CMV-seropositive. V is TRBV3-1 (or the pseudogene TRBV3-2) and J is TRBJ1-2; no clear D gene. This specimen consisted of CD4+ T cells sorted from PBMCs after approximately 19-hour stimulation, obtained from a patient who received antiretroviral therapy. CDR3 in amino acids: CASSRFGPLYGYTF. CDR3 DNA: TGTGCCAGCAGCCGCTTTGGACCGCTCTATGGCTACACCTTC.